The present T cell receptor (beta chain) was sequenced within a study of blood T cell repertoires in COVID-19. Study-level information: Acute and convalescent COVID-19 specimens originated in the United States, Italy and Spain. PBMCs, B-cell-depleted T cells, or T cells provided the cDNA or gDNA that made up the material.

V lost 8 bases and J lost 4, with 6 bases in between. The CDR3 covers 11 residues. Germline loops: CDR1 MNHEY, CDR2 SVGAGI. Under the authors' procedure: Reference gene primers were amplified, and this amplification served to estimate nucleated cell counts. Assay used: immunoSEQ multiplex PCR; TCRdb lists only in-frame clones, some missing. V and J calls and clone size are as listed in that table; D and trimming were resolved from the DNA. This table has roughly 100,000 clones, about 90% appearing once. V usage is TRBV6-5 and J usage is TRBJ2-1, with D perhaps matching TRBD2 (6 bases). The source is a human donor in a cohort sampled during active COVID-19. Material for sequencing was peripheral blood. CDR3 in DNA: TGTGCCAGCGGGGGGTACAATGAGCAGTTCTTC. It encodes CASGGYNEQFF.